The 28 T cell receptor beta chains listed next were all sequenced from one sample in a study of T cells in localized non-small cell lung cancer. Sequencing was performed with immunoSEQ multiplex PCR; in TCRdb, only in-frame clones are kept and a portion is missing. The profile covers around 5,600 clones, with around 26% appearing a single time and about 4.9% taken by the ten largest. The sequencing used lung tumor tissue, collected before any cancer treatment. The receptors shown here come from a female donor older than 55 with stage I lung adenocarcinoma.

This clone was seen only a few times. The chain carries TRBV11-3 and TRBJ2-7; 8 bases line up with TRBD1. Trimming at V came to 5 bases and at J to 2 bases, leaving 8 bases not matched to a gene. This CDR3 has 15 amino acids. The V gene's germline CDR1 is SGHNT and CDR2 YENEEA. CDR3 DNA: TGTGCCAGCAGCGCCGGGACAGGCAAAACCTACGAGCAGTACTTC. It is translated as CASSAGTGKTYEQYF.

The chain couples TRBV19 to TRBJ1-5; D is uncertain. V was cut by 6 bases and J by 5 bases, with 11 bases left in between. Germline-derived CDR1 and CDR2 are LNHDA and SQIVND (reference sequence). This CDR3 contains 13 residues. CDR3 DNA sequence: TGTGCCAGTAGGTTCGGGCGGGATCAGCCCCAGCATTTT. The encoded protein is CASRFGRDQPQHF.

This sequence joins TRBV19 and TRBJ1-5; D perhaps matches TRBD1 (5 bases). V was pared by 5 bases and J by 0 bases, with 11 bases between. The CDR3 has 15 amino acids. Germline V lookup: CDR1 LNHDA, CDR2 SQIVND (reference sequence). The CDR3 here is CASSPAGGSNQPQHF. In DNA, the CDR3 is TGTGCCAGTAGTCCTGCTGGGGGTAGCAATCAGCCCCAGCATTTT.

The rearrangement uses TRBV30 and TRBJ1-2; D is uncertain. The CDR3 runs 14 residues. In germline, CDR1 is GTSNPN, CDR2 SVGIG (reference sequence). V dropped 0 bases and J dropped 8 bases, with 16 bases sitting between them. CDR3 sequence (DNA): TGTGCCTGGAGTGTATGGGTCACTCCCTCAGGCTACACCTTC. As protein: CAWSVWVTPSGYTF.

This clone was seen a handful of times. The J gene is TRBJ2-5, the V gene TRBV7-2; maybe TRBD1 (5 bases). Germline CDR1 is SGHTA and CDR2 is FQGNSA. The CDR3 has 13 residues. Trimming removed 5 bases from V and 7 bases from J, with 14 bases in between. The CDR3 DNA reads as TGTGCCAGCAGCCAATCGACAGAAGGGACCCAGTACTTC. Its translation is CASSQSTEGTQYF.

This chain joins TRBV12-1 and TRBJ2-7; the DNA was not compared with TRBD1, the D call given in the table. TRBV12-1 has pseudogene status. There are 14 residues in the CDR3. The CDR3 here is CASSFDSGLYEQYF. CDR3 in DNA: TGTGCCAGCAGCTTTGACTCAGGCCTCTACGAGCAGTACTTC.

The CDR3 reads CASSVWTGAFANTGELFF. The CDR3 DNA follows: TGTGCCAGCAGCGTTTGGACAGGGGCCTTCGCGAACACCGGGGAGCTGTTTTTT. This sequence joins TRBV9 and TRBJ2-2, with 9 bases fitting TRBD1. Germline CDR1 SGDLS, CDR2 YYNGEE. This CDR3 contains 18 residues. The junction had 8 bases not matched to a gene; V was cut back by 2 bases and J by 0 bases.

V and J are TRBV29-1 and TRBJ2-6; no clear D. V gave up 2 bases and J gave up 1 base, with 3 bases separating them. The length of the CDR3 is 13 residues. Germline V CDR1 and CDR2: SQVTM, ANQGSEA. This chain's CDR3 is CSVEPSGANVLTF. The CDR3 DNA reads TGCAGCGTTGAACCTTCTGGGGCCAACGTCCTGACTTTC.

This clone is labeled as medium-sized (0.01 to 0.1%). The J gene is TRBJ1-2, the V gene TRBV11-3; no clear D gene. V was clipped by 3 bases and J by 4 bases, with 12 bases between them. Germline-derived CDR1 and CDR2 are SGHNT and YENEEA. CDR3 length equals 14 residues. CDR3 in amino acids: CASSLGGILYGYTF. As DNA, the CDR3 is TGTGCCAGCAGCTTGGGAGGGATTCTCTATGGCTACACCTTC.

This clone occurred a few times. V and J are TRBV6-1 and TRBJ2-7; D uncertain. CDR1 and CDR2 from the germline V gene are MNHNS and SASEGT. This CDR3 contains 14 residues. Trimming shortened V by 1 base and J by 0 bases, and 7 bases separated the two germline ends. CDR3 amino acids: CASSEGSSSYEQYF. The CDR3 DNA is TGTGCCAGCAGTGAAGGCAGCAGCTCCTACGAGCAGTACTTC.

This clone came up a few times. The chain has TRBV11-3 and TRBJ2-7, with 11 bases identical to TRBD1. CDR3 length equals 15 residues. Trimming at V came to 5 bases and at J to 0 bases, leaving 3 bases not matched to a gene. Per the germline V gene, CDR1 is SGHNT and CDR2 is YENEEA. CDR3 in DNA: TGTGCCAGCAGCGCGGGACAGGGGGGCTCCTACGAGCAGTACTTC. Protein sequence: CASSAGQGGSYEQYF. The full variable domain, with the rest looked up from reference TRBV11-3 and TRBJ2-7, is EAGVVQSPRYKIIEKKQPVAFWCNPISGHNTLYWYLQNLGQGPELLIRYENEEAVDDSQLPKDRFSAERLKGVDSTLKIQPAELGDSAVYLCASSAGQGGSYEQYFGPGTRLTVT.

J is TRBJ1-2 and V is TRBV9, with D perhaps TRBD1 (5 bases). V dropped 7 bases and J dropped 4 bases, with 23 bases sitting between them. CDR3 length: 16 amino acids. The germline CDR1 and CDR2 sequences are SGDLS and YYNGEE. CDR3 nucleotide sequence: TGTGCCAGCCCCCTGGGGGGTAAACAGTTACTCTATGGCTACACCTTC. This translates into CASPLGGKQLLYGYTF. The variable domain in full, completed from reference TRBV9 and TRBJ1-2, reads DSGVTQTPKHLITATGQRVTLRCSPRSGDLSVYWYQQSLDQGLQFLIQYYNGEERAKGNILERFSAQQFPDLHSELNLSSLELGDSALYFCASPLGGKQLLYGYTFGSGTRLTVV.

V and J are TRBV9 and TRBJ1-5; 11 bases fit TRBD1. With 6 bases clipped from V and 6 bases from J, the junction kept 5 bases outside the gene matches. This CDR3 is built from 14 residues. From germline, CDR1 is SGDLS and CDR2 YYNGEE. The DNA for the CDR3 is TGTGCCAGCACCTCGGACAGGGGGCTTCAGCCCCAGCATTTT. Its protein product is CASTSDRGLQPQHF.

A few counts support this clone. The rearrangement uses TRBV9 and TRBJ1-6; TRBD1 matches at 12 bases. CDR3 size: 16 residues. The germline gives CDR1 SGDLS, CDR2 YYNGEE. V lost 5 bases and J lost 9; bases outside the gene matches: 9. The CDR3, as DNA: TGTGCCAGCAGTGTTGGGGACAGGGGGCGCGGTTCACCCCTCCACTTT. Translation gives CASSVGDRGRGSPLHF.

The rearrangement uses TRBV5-1 and TRBJ2-1, with D perhaps matching TRBD1 or TRBD2 (5 bases each). Germline CDR1 SGHRS, CDR2 YFSETQ. CDR3 length: 16 residues. V lost 4 bases, J lost 0 bases, and 14 bases lay in between. CDR3 sequence reads: CASSGGLQSSYNEQFF. For the CDR3, the DNA is TGCGCCAGCAGCGGGGGTCTCCAGAGCTCCTACAATGAGCAGTTCTTC.

V gene TRBV5-1 combines with J gene TRBJ2-2, with D maybe TRBD2 (6 bases). V lost 7 bases, J lost 7 bases, and 20 bases lay in between. There are 15 residues in the CDR3. CDR1 is SGHRS and CDR2 is YFSETQ in the germline V gene. The CDR3 DNA follows: TGCGCCAGCGGTGGGGACTCCCGGGTTAGCGGGGAGCTGTTTTTT. Translating gives CASGGDSRVSGELFF. Full variable domain (rest looked up from reference TRBV5-1 and TRBJ2-2): KAGVTQTPRYLIKTRGQQVTLSCSPISGHRSVSWYQQTPGQGLQFLFEYFSETQRNKGNFPGRFSGRQFSNSRSEMNVSTLELGDSALYLCASGGDSRVSGELFFGEGSRLTVL.

This clone was recorded a few times. The genes are TRBV5-1 and TRBJ2-5; 8 nucleotides match TRBD2. The CDR3 totals 14 residues. V was clipped by 2 bases and J by 4 bases; unmatched bases: 4. Germline CDR1 and CDR2: SGHRS and YFSETQ. CDR3 nucleotides: TGCGCCAGCAGCTTAGCGGGAGCGGGAGAGACCCAGTACTTC. Its translation: CASSLAGAGETQYF. The full variable domain, completed using reference TRBV5-1 and TRBJ2-5, is KAGVTQTPRYLIKTRGQQVTLSCSPISGHRSVSWYQQTPGQGLQFLFEYFSETQRNKGNFPGRFSGRQFSNSRSEMNVSTLELGDSALYLCASSLAGAGETQYFGPGTRLLVL.

V and J are TRBV28 and TRBJ2-7; 8 bases align to TRBD1. Looked up from germline, CDR1 is MDHEN and CDR2 is SYDVKM. V shed 6 bases, J shed 3 bases, and the junction held 10 bases outside the gene matches. This CDR3 contains 15 residues. The CDR3 bases are TGTGCCAGCAGCCCCCGGGACAGGCCACTCTACGAGCAGTACTTC. Its translation: CASSPRDRPLYEQYF.

V and J are TRBV11-3 and TRBJ1-5, with D possibly being TRBD1 (6 bases). The CDR3 contains 14 residues. The germline gives CDR1 SGHNT, CDR2 YENEEA. The V gene lost 3 bases and the J gene lost 7 bases, with 13 bases spanning the gap. The CDR3 nucleotides are TGTGCCAGCAGCTTGGAGGGGGTGTGGCAGCCCCAGCATTTT. Protein product: CASSLEGVWQPQHF.

The chain carries TRBV19 and TRBJ1-5; D perhaps matches TRBD1 (6 bases). The CDR3 extends over 15 amino acids. Germline V lookup: CDR1 LNHDA, CDR2 SQIVND (reference sequence). With 1 base removed from V and 3 bases from J, the gap between germline ends came to 10 bases. The CDR3 DNA is TGTGCCAGTAGTATAGGGACAGTCCTCAATCAGCCCCAGCATTTT. Protein sequence: CASSIGTVLNQPQHF.

V is TRBV11-3 and J is TRBJ2-2, with 7 bases lining up with TRBD2. Germline CDR1 and CDR2: SGHNT and YENEEA. CDR3 length: 14 amino acids. J gave up 4 bases and V 4 bases, and 3 bases lay outside the gene matches. CDR3 loop: CASSWGGTTGELFF. CDR3 DNA: TGTGCCAGCAGCTGGGGGGGGACCACCGGGGAGCTGTTTTTT.

This chain uses TRBV10-2 with TRBJ2-4; the D call may be TRBD1 or TRBD2 (5 bases each). The CDR3 is 15 residues long. CDR1 is WSHSY, CDR2 SAAADI, per germline. Trimming shortened V by 11 bases and J by 0 bases, and 17 bases separated the two germline ends. DNA of the CDR3: TGCGCCGCTCCGCAGGGACCGGTAGCCAAAAACATTCAGTACTTC. It translates to CAAPQGPVAKNIQYF.

The chain links TRBV19 to TRBJ2-3; no firm D call. CDR1 and CDR2 from the germline V gene are LNHDA and SQIVND (reference sequence). This CDR3 contains 13 residues. Trimming shortened V by 1 base and J by 0 bases, and 2 bases separated the two germline ends. In DNA form, the CDR3 reads TGTGCCAGTAGTATAGGGAGCACAGATACGCAGTATTTT. It codes for CASSIGSTDTQYF.

The chain has TRBV6-8 and TRBJ2-1; tentative D call: TRBD1 (5 bases). V lost 2 bases and J lost 4, with 9 bases in between. Germline V gene sequence: CDR1 MNHGY, CDR2 SAAAGT. This CDR3 spans 14 amino acids. In DNA, the CDR3 is TGTGCCAGCAGTTACAGGGGTGGGTACAATGAGCAGTTCTTC. This sequence encodes CASSYRGGYNEQFF.

The chain links TRBV19 to TRBJ2-1, with 10 bases fitting TRBD2. CDR1 and CDR2 from the germline V gene are LNHDA and SQIVND (reference sequence). The CDR3 spans 19 residues. The J segment lost 1 base and the V segment lost 3 bases, leaving 12 bases of the junction unmatched. CDR3 sequence (DNA): TGTGCCAGTAGTATCTCCAGCGGGGGGGCCGTTTTGTCCTACAATGAGCAGTTCTTC. Its protein product is CASSISSGGAVLSYNEQFF.

The chain joins TRBV25-1 to TRBJ2-7, with 10 bases matching TRBD1. CDR3 length: 14 residues. After removal of 5 bases from V and 4 bases from J, the junction contained 5 bases not matched to a gene. CDR1 is MGHDK and CDR2 is SYGVNS in the germline V gene. The CDR3 loop is CASSRTGGPYEQYF. CDR3 DNA sequence: TGTGCCAGCAGTCGGACAGGGGGTCCTTACGAGCAGTACTTC.

The V gene is TRBV18, the J gene TRBJ2-3; 7 bases map to TRBD2. Germline CDR1 and CDR2: KGHSH and LQKENI. J was trimmed by 0 bases and V by 1 base; bases with no gene match: 7. The CDR3 is made up of 17 amino acids. CDR3: CASSPLGGETSTDTQYF. For the CDR3, the DNA is TGTGCCAGCTCACCACTTGGGGGGGAAACTAGCACAGATACGCAGTATTTT.

This clone was seen a few times. The gene calls are TRBV11-3 and TRBJ2-7; D may match TRBD1 or TRBD2 (5 bases each). V shed 5 bases and J shed 4 bases, with 18 bases lying between them. The CDR3 spans 15 residues. CDR1 is SGHNT and CDR2 is YENEEA in the germline V gene. CDR3 amino acids: CASSPHGGVEYEQYF. The CDR3, as DNA: TGTGCCAGCAGCCCCCATGGGGGTGTGGAATACGAGCAGTACTTC.